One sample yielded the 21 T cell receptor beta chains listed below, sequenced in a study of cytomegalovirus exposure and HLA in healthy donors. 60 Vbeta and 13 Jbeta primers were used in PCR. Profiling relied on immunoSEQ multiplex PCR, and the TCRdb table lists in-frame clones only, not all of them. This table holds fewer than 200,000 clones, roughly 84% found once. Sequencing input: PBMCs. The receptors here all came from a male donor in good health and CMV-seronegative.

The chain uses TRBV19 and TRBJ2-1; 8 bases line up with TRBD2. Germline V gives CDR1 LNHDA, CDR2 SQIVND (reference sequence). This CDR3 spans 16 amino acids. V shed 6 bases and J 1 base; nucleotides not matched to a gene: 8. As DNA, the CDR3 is TGTGCCAGTAGCAATAGCGGGACCTTGTCCTACAATGAGCAGTTCTTC. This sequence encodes CASSNSGTLSYNEQFF.

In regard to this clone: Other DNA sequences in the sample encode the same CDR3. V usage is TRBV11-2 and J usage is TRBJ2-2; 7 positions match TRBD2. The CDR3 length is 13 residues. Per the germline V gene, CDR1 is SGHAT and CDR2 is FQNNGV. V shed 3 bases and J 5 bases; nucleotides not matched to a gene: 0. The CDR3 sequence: CASSLGGTGELFF. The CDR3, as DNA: TGTGCCAGCAGCTTGGGGGGGACCGGGGAGCTGTTTTTT.

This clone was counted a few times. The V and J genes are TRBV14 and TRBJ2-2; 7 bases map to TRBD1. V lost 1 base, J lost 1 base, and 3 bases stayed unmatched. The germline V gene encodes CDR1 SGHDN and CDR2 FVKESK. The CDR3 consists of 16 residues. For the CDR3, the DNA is TGTGCCAGCAGCCAAGGCCACAGGGGGAACACCGGGGAGCTGTTTTTT. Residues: CASSQGHRGNTGELFF.

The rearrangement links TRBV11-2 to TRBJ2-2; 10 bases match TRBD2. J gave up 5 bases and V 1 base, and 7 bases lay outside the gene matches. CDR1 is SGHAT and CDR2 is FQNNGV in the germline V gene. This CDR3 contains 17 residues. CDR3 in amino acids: CASSLVLAGRPTGELFF. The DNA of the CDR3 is TGTGCCAGCAGCTTAGTACTAGCGGGGCGACCAACCGGGGAGCTGTTTTTT. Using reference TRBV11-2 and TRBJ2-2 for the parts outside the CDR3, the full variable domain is EAGVAQSPRYKIIEKRQSVAFWCNPISGHATLYWYQQILGQGPKLLIQFQNNGVVDDSQLPKDRFSAERLKGVDSTLKIQPAKLEDSAVYLCASSLVLAGRPTGELFFGEGSRLTVL.

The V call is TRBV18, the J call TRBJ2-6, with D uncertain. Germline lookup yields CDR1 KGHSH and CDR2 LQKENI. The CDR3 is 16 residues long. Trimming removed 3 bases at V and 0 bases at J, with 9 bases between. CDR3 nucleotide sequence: TGTGCCAGCTCACCTTACAGCTTCTCTGGGGCCAACGTCCTGACTTTC. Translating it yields CASSPYSFSGANVLTF.

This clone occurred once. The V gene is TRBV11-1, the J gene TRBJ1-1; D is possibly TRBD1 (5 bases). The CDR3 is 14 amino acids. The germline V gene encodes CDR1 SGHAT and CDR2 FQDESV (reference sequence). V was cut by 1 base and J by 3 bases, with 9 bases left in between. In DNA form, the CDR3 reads TGTGCCAGCAGCTTAGTACGCAGGGACACTGAAGCTTTCTTT. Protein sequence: CASSLVRRDTEAFF. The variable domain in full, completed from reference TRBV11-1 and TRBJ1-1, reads EAEVAQSPRYKITEKSQAVAFWCDPISGHATLYWYRQILGQGPELLVQFQDESVVDDSQLPKDRFSAERLKGVDSTLKIQPAELGDSAMYLCASSLVRRDTEAFFGQGTRLTVV.

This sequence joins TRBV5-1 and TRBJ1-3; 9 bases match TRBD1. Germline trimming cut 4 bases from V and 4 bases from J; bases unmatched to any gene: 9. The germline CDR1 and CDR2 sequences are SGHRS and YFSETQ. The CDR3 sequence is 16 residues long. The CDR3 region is CASSRSGTGTGNTIYF. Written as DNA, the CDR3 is TGCGCCAGCAGCCGCTCCGGGACAGGGACGGGAAACACCATATATTTT.

The DNA for the CDR3 is TGTGCCACCAGCAGAGGCAGCTCTGGAAACACCATATATTTT. Translated, it gives CATSRGSSGNTIYF. This chain joins TRBV15 and TRBJ1-3; the D is unclear. CDR3 length: 14 residues. V gave up 1 base and J gave up 0 bases, with 4 bases separating them. CDR1 and CDR2 from the germline V gene are LNHNV and YYDKDF (reference sequence).

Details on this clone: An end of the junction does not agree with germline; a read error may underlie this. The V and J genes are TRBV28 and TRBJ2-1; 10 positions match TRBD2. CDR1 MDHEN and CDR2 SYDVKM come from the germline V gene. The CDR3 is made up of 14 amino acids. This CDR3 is CASRTAGTSVLALF. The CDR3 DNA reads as TGTGCCAGCAGAACCGCCGGGACTAGCGTCCTGGCGCTCTTC.

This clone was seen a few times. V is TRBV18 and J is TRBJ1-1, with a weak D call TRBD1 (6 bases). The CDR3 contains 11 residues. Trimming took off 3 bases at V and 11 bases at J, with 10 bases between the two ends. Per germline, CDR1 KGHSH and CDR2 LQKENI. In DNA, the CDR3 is TGTGCCAGCTCACCGGGGGCGGGTGCTTTCTTT. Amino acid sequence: CASSPGAGAFF. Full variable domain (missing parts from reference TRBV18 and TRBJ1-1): NAGVMQNPRHLVRRRGQEARLRCSPMKGHSHVYWYRQLPEEGLKFMVYLQKENIIDESGMPKERFSAEFPKEGPSILRIQQVVRGDSAAYFCASSPGAGAFFGQGTRLTVV.

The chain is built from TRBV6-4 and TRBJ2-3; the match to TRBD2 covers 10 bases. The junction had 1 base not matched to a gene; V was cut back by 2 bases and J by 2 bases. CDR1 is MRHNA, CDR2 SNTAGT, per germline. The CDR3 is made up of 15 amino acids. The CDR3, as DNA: TGTGCCAGCAGTGACACTAGCGGGGCCACAGATACGCAGTATTTT. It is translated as CASSDTSGATDTQYF.

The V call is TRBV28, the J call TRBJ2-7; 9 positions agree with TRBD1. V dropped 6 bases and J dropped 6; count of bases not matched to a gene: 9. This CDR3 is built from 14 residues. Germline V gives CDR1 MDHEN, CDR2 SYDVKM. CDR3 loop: CASRGQGQGFEQYF. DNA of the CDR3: TGTGCCAGCAGGGGGCAGGGACAGGGCTTCGAGCAGTACTTC.

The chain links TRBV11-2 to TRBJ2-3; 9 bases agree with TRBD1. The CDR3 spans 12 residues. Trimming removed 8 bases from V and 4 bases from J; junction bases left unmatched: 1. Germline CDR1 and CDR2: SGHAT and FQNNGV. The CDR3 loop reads CASRDRADTQYF. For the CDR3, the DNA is TGTGCCAGCCGGGACAGGGCAGATACGCAGTATTTT.

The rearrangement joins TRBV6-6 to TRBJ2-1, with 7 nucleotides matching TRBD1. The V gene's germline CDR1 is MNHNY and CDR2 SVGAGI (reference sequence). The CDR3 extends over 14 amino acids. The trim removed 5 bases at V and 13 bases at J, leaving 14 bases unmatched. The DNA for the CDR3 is TGTGCCAGCAGTACCTCGACAGGGCCGGAATTCCAGTTCTTC. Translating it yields CASSTSTGPEFQFF.

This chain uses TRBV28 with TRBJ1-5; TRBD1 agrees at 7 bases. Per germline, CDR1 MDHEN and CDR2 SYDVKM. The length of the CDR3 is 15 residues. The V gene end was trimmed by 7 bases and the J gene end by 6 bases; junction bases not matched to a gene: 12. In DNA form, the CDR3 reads TGTGCCAGCAAACCACAGGGGTCCGCTCCTCAGCCCCAGCATTTT. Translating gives CASKPQGSAPQPQHF.

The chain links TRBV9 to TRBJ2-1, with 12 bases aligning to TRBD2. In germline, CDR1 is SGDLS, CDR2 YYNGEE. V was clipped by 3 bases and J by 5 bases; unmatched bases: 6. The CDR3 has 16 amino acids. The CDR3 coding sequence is TGTGCCAGCAGCGGTTCTCTAGCGGGGGGGCACAATGAGCAGTTCTTC. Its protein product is CASSGSLAGGHNEQFF.

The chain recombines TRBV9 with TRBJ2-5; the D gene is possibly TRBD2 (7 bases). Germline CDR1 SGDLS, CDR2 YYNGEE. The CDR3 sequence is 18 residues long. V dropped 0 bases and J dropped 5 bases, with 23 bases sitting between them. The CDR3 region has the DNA TGTGCCAGCAGCGTAGCCCCTGCCGGGGGCGGGGGTAGGGAGACCCAGTACTTC. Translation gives CASSVAPAGGGGRETQYF.

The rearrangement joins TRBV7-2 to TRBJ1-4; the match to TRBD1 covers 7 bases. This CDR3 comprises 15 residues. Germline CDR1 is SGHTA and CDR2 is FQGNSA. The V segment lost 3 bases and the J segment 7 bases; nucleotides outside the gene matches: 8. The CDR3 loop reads CASSFQQGSGEKLFF. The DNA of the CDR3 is TGTGCCAGCAGCTTCCAACAGGGGAGTGGTGAAAAACTGTTTTTT.

CDR3 nucleotides: TGCGCCAGCAGCTTGGGTCAGGAGAACACTGAAGCTTTCTTT. Translating it yields CASSLGQENTEAFF. The chain combines TRBV5-1 with TRBJ1-1, with D unresolved. The CDR3 extends over 14 amino acids. The V gene's germline CDR1 is SGHRS and CDR2 YFSETQ. V lost 0 bases to trimming and J lost 1 base, with 7 bases between them.

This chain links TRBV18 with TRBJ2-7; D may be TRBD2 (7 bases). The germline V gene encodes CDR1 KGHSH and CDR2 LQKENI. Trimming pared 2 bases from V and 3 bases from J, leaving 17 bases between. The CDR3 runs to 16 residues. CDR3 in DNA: TGTGCCAGCTCACCAGAGGGACAATCGGGAGGCTACGAGCAGTACTTC. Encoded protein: CASSPEGQSGGYEQYF.

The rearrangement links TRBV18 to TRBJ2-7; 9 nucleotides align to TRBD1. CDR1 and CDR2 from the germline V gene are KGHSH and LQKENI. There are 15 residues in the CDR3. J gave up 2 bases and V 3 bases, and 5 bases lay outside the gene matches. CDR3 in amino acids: CASSPLGQGPYEQYF. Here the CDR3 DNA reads TGTGCCAGCTCACCTCTTGGACAGGGGCCCTACGAGCAGTACTTC.